This TCR beta chain was identified during a study of blood T cell repertoires in COVID-19. As for the study in general: The United States, Italy and Spain were the sources of the acute and convalescent COVID-19 samples. In each case, the material was cDNA or gDNA derived from T cells, B-cell-depleted T cells, or PBMCs.

Authors' processing steps: The assay estimated nucleated cells by amplifying reference gene primers. Here immunoSEQ multiplex PCR was the method, and the copy in TCRdb shows in-frame clones only, minus some. The D gene and trimming were derived from the DNA, and the V and J assignments and clone size from that table. Found here are roughly 56,000 clones, around 90% of them singletons; the top ten hold around 20%. This TCR came from a human donor in a cohort sampled during active COVID-19. The sequenced sample consisted of peripheral blood.

The CDR3 loop reads CASSRDRDYGYTF. The CDR3 DNA follows: TGTGCCAGCAGCCGGGACAGGGACTATGGCTACACCTTC. V and J are TRBV3-1 (or the pseudogene TRBV3-2) and TRBJ1-2, with TRBD1 matching 9 bases. The germline V gene has CDR1 LGHDT and CDR2 YNNKEL (reference sequence). This CDR3 is 13 amino acids long. The ends lost 4 bases at V and 3 bases at J; junction bases unmatched: 0.